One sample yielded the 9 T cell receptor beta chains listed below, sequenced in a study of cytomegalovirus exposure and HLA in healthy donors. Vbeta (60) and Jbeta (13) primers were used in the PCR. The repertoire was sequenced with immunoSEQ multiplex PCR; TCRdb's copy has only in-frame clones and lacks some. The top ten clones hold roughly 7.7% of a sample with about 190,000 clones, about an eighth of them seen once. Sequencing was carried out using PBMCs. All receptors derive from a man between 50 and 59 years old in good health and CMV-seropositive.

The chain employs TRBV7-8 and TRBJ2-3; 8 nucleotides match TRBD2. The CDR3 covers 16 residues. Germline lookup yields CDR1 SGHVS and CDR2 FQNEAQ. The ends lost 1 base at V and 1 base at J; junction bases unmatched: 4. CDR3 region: CASSLVPRGGTDTQYF. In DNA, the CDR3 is TGTGCCAGCAGCTTAGTTCCGCGGGGGGGCACAGATACGCAGTATTTT.

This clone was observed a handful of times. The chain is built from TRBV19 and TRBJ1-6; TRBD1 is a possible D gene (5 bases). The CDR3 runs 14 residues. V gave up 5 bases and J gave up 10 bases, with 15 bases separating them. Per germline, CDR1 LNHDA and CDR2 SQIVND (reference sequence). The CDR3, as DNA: TGTGCCAGTAGTCCGACGGGGGGAGGCTCACCCCTCCACTTT. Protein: CASSPTGGGSPLHF. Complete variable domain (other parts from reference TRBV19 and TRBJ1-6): DGGITQSPKYLFRKEGQNVTLSCEQNLNHDAMYWYRQDPGQGLRLIYYSQIVNDFQKGDIAEGYSVSREKKESFPLTVTSAQKNPTAFYLCASSPTGGGSPLHFGNGTRLTVT.

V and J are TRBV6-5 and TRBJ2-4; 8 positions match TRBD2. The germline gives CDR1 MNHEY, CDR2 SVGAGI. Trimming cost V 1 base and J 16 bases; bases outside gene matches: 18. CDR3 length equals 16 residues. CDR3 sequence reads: CASSYFSGQRGSALYF. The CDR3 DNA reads TGTGCCAGCAGTTACTTCTCCGGCCAGCGGGGGTCCGCCCTTTACTTC.

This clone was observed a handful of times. DNA of the CDR3: TGCAGTGCCCTGACAGATTTCTACACCTTC. It yields the protein CSALTDFYTF. This chain links TRBV20-1 with TRBJ1-2; possible D gene TRBD1, 5 bases. The germline CDR1 and CDR2 sequences are DFQATT and SNEGSKA (reference sequence). The CDR3 length is 10 residues. Trimming removed 6 bases at V and 10 bases at J, with 12 bases between.

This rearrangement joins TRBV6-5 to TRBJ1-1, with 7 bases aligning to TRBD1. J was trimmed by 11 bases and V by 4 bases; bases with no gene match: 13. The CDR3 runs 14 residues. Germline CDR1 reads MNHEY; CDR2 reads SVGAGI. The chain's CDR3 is CASSSPQGGGSAFF. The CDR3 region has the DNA TGTGCCAGCAGTTCGCCCCAGGGGGGCGGTAGTGCTTTCTTT.

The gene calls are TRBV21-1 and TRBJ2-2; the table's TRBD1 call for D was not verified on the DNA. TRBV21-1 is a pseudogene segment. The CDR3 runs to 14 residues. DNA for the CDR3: TGTGCCAGCAGAGGGGCAGGGAACACCGGGGAGCTGTTTTTT. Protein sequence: CASRGAGNTGELFF.

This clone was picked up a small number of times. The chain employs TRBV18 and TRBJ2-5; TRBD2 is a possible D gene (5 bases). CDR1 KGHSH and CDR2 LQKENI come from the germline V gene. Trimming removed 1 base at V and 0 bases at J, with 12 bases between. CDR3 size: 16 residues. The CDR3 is CASSPRQDSYQETQYF. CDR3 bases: TGTGCCAGCTCACCACGGCAGGACTCTTACCAAGAGACCCAGTACTTC.

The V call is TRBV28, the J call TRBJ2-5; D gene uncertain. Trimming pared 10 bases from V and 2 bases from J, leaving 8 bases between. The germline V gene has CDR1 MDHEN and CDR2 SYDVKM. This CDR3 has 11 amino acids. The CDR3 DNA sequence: TGTGCCACCACCACTCAAGAGACCCAGTACTTC. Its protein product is CATTTQETQYF.

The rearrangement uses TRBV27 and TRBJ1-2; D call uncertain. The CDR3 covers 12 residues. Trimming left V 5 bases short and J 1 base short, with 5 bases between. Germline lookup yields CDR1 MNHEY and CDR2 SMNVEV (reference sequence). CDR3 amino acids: CASSGSNYGYTF. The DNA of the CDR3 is TGTGCCAGCAGTGGCAGTAACTATGGCTACACCTTC.